Listed below are T cell receptor beta chains from one sample, sequenced in a study of shared clonotypes between healthy human individuals. Produced via immunoSEQ multiplex PCR; TCRdb's table is partial and in-frame only. The sample records about 2.3 million clones, approximately 93% being singletons. Sequencing was performed on naive CD4+ T cells from PBMCs. These receptor sequences come from a man aged 18 to 30 in good health. Some clones in this sample may be carry-over from other donors' samples. The CDR3 runs from the conserved cysteine through the conserved F or W.

V gene | CDR3 protein
TRBV7-8 | CASGRTGGFNEQFF
TRBV13 | CASSLKGHETQYF
TRBV4-2 | CASSQETIGAEQFF
TRBV5-1 | CASSLGGRGYNEQFF
TRBV9 | CASSPGAYEQYF
TRBV11-2 | CASSLAGAGGNQPQHF
TRBV9 | CASSVGSTGDYGYTF
TRBV27 | CASRTVDYGYTF
TRBV6-6 | CASSSRGANEKLFF
TRBV6-5 | CASSYGGSETQYF
TRBV28 | CASQGQYLNYGYTF
TRBV7-9 | CASSKLPGLARNNEQFF
TRBV12-2 | CASRPRDRDYGYTF
TRBV30 | CAWSVRYSNNEQFF
TRBV30 | CAWSVPLNYGYTF